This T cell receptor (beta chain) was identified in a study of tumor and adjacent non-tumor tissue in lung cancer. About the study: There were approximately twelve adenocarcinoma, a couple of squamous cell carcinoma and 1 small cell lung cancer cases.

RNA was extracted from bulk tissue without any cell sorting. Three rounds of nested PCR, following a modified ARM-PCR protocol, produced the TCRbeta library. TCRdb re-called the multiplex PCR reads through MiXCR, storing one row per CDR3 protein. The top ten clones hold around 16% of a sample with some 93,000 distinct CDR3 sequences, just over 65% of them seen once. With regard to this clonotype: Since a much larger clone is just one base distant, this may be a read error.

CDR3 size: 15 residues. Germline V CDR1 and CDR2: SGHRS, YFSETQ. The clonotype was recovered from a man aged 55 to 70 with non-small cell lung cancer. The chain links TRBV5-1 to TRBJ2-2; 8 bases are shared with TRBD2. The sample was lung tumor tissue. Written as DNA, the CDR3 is TGCGTCAGCAGCGGGAGCGGGGCGAACACCGGGGAGCTGTTTTTT. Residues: CVSSGSGANTGELFF.